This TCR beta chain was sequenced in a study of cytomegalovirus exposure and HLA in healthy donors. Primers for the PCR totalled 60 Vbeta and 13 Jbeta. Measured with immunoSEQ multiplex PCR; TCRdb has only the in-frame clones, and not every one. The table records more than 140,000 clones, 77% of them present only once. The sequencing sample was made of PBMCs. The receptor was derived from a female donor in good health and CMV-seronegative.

Here the CDR3 DNA reads TGTGCCAGTACTCCGGAGGCTCACACAGATACGCAGTATTTT. It specifies CASTPEAHTDTQYF. V and J are TRBV19 and TRBJ2-3, with D tentatively TRBD2 (5 bases). Germline V gene data show CDR1 as LNHDA and CDR2 as SQIVND (reference sequence). This CDR3 comprises 14 residues. Trimming pared 7 bases from V and 2 bases from J, leaving 13 bases between.